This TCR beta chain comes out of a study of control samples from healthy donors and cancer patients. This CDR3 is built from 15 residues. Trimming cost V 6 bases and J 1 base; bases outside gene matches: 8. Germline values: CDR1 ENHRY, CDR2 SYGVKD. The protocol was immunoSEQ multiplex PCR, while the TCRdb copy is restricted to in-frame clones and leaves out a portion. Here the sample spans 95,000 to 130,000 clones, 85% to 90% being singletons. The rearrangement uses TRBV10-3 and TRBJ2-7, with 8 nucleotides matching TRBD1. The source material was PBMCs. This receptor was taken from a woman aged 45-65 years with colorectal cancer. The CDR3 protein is CAIRRQQGVSYEQYF. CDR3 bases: TGTGCCATCAGACGGCAACAGGGGGTTTCCTACGAGCAGTACTTC.